Listed below are T cell receptor beta chains from one sample, sequenced in a study of blood T cell repertoires in COVID-19. TCRdb keeps only in-frame clones here, not all; method: immunoSEQ multiplex PCR. The table includes about 240,000 clones, about nine tenths detected once. Specimen: peripheral blood. These receptors were collected from a man aged 55 to 70 who had recovered from COVID-19. CDR3s include the opening cysteine and the closing phenylalanine or tryptophan. Each record gives: clone size, D gene, V gene, J gene, CDR3 protein, CDR3 DNA. A D gene is named only where the DNA matches it firmly. Not every row has a clone size; where given, it reads once, few, many or a size class.

once	TRBD1	TRBV30	TRBJ2-7	CAWSPGQATYEQYF	TGTGCCTGGAGTCCGGGACAGGCGACCTACGAGCAGTACTTC
-	-	TRBV11-2	TRBJ1-1	CASSAPQGSLNTEAFF	TGTGCCAGCAGCGCCCCCCAGGGTTCTCTGAACACTGAAGCTTTCTTT
-	TRBD1	TRBV2	TRBJ1-2	CASRLGTGGNYGYTF	TGTGCCAGCAGGCTTGGGACAGGGGGGAACTATGGCTACACCTTC
once	-	TRBV24-1	TRBJ1-5	CATSPGSESNQPQHF	TGTGCCACCAGTCCCGGGTCGGAAAGCAATCAGCCCCAGCATTTT
-	-	TRBV3-1/TRBV3-2	TRBJ2-2	CASSQYRNTGELFF	TGTGCCAGCAGCCAATACAGGAACACCGGGGAGCTGTTTTTT
-	-	TRBV15	TRBJ1-3	CATSLRQSGNTIYF	TGTGCCACCAGCCTCCGACAGTCTGGAAACACCATATATTTT
-	-	TRBV6-5	TRBJ1-4	CASRAGNEKLFF	TGTGCCAGCAGGGCAGGCAATGAAAAACTGTTTTTT
few	-	TRBV6-5	TRBJ2-7	CASSYRGGPYEQYF	TGTGCCAGCAGTTACAGGGGAGGACCCTACGAGCAGTACTTC
-	TRBD1	TRBV28	TRBJ1-5	CASSLGQGDQPQHF	TGTGCCAGCAGTTTGGGGCAGGGGGATCAGCCCCAGCATTTT
-	-	TRBV19	TRBJ2-7	CASSSMGGTDYEQYF	TGTGCCAGTAGCTCCATGGGCGGGACGGACTACGAGCAGTACTTC
-	TRBD2	TRBV10-1	TRBJ2-5	CASSEELAGPAETQYF	TGCGCCAGCAGTGAGGAGTTAGCGGGGCCAGCGGAGACCCAGTACTTC
-	TRBD2	TRBV7-7	TRBJ2-3	CASSSRAGAGDTQYF	TGTGCCAGCAGCTCCCGAGCGGGGGCGGGTGATACGCAGTATTTT
-	-	TRBV11-2	TRBJ2-1	CASSLPDFPNEQFF	TGTGCCAGCAGCTTACCAGACTTCCCCAATGAGCAGTTCTTC
-	-	TRBV6-6	TRBJ1-5	CASSYRQIYSNQPQHF	TGTGCCAGCAGTTACCGACAGATCTATAGCAATCAGCCCCAGCATTTT
-	TRBD2	TRBV7-9	TRBJ2-1	CASSRRTSGANEQFF	TGTGCCAGCAGCCGACGGACTAGCGGGGCCAATGAGCAGTTCTTC
-	-	TRBV9	TRBJ2-7	CASSVEGSGYEQYF	TGTGCCAGCAGCGTAGAAGGCTCGGGCTACGAGCAGTACTTC
-	TRBD2	TRBV20-1	TRBJ2-3	CSASKSGGDLITDTQYF	TGCAGTGCTAGTAAGAGCGGGGGCGATTTGATCACAGATACGCAGTATTTT
-	TRBD1	TRBV19	TRBJ1-4	CASSIIGQGLEKLFF	TGTGCCAGTAGTATAATTGGACAGGGCCTTGAAAAACTGTTTTTT
-	-	TRBV21-1	TRBJ2-5	CASSKAAGVGETQYF	TGTGCCAGCAGCAAAGCAGCAGGGGTGGGGGAGACCCAGTACTTC
-	TRBD2	TRBV9	TRBJ2-5	CASSVRTSGGGSQETQYF	TGTGCCAGCAGCGTACGGACTAGCGGGGGGGGATCCCAAGAGACCCAGTACTTC
-	TRBD1	TRBV10-3	TRBJ1-6	CAISRQGGSPLHF	TGTGCCATCAGTAGACAGGGTGGGTCACCCCTCCACTTT
-	-	TRBV5-4	TRBJ2-7	CASSYDLAYEQYF	TGTGCCAGCAGCTATGACTTAGCCTACGAGCAGTACTTC
-	TRBD1	TRBV11-2	TRBJ1-1	CASRRQGRRNTEAFF	TGTGCCAGCAGGCGACAGGGTCGACGGAACACTGAAGCTTTCTTT
-	-	TRBV10-3	TRBJ1-6	CAISRQENSPLHF	TGTGCCATCAGTAGACAGGAGAATTCACCCCTCCACTTT
-	-	TRBV29-1	TRBJ1-3	CSFYLGGPGNTIYF	TGCAGCTTTTACCTTGGGGGCCCTGGAAACACCATATATTTT
-	TRBD1	TRBV29-1	TRBJ2-3	CSVQGDRGGPQYF	TGCAGCGTTCAAGGGGACAGGGGAGGTCCGCAGTATTTT
-	TRBD2	TRBV11-2	TRBJ2-3	CASRHGGGTDTQYF	TGTGCCAGCAGGCACGGGGGGGGCACAGATACGCAGTATTTT
-	TRBD1	TRBV9	TRBJ1-2	CASSEDRGYDYGYTF	TGTGCCAGCAGCGAGGACAGGGGGTATGACTATGGCTACACCTTC
-	-	TRBV3-1/TRBV3-2	TRBJ2-5	CASSQALGRQETQYF	TGTGCCAGCAGCCAAGCGCTAGGGAGGCAGGAGACCCAGTACTTC
-	TRBD1	TRBV28	TRBJ1-2	CASSLGAGGSYGYTF	TGTGCCAGCAGTTTAGGGGCAGGGGGCTCCTATGGCTACACCTTC
-	TRBD1	TRBV18	TRBJ2-7	CASSLRTPGQHIPYEQYF	TGTGCCAGCTCACTCCGAACTCCGGGACAGCACATTCCCTACGAGCAGTACTTC
-	TRBD1	TRBV7-9	TRBJ1-2	CASSRTGDVGYTF	TGTGCCAGCAGCCGGACAGGGGATGTTGGCTACACCTTC
few	TRBD1	TRBV19	TRBJ1-5	CASSGDSSNQPQHF	TGTGCCAGTAGTGGGGACAGTAGCAATCAGCCCCAGCATTTT
few	-	TRBV15	TRBJ2-5	CATSSPDYPWTQYF	TGTGCCACCAGCAGTCCAGACTACCCCTGGACCCAGTACTTC
-	-	TRBV18	TRBJ1-2	CASSPTGYNGYTF	TGTGCCAGCTCACCAACAGGGTACAATGGCTACACCTTC
-	-	TRBV24-1	TRBJ2-7	CATSDGSHYEQYF	TGTGCCACCAGTGATGGCTCCCACTACGAGCAGTACTTC
-	TRBD1	TRBV5-1	TRBJ1-3	CASSLDGTAGNTIYF	TGCGCCAGCAGCTTAGACGGGACAGCTGGAAACACCATATATTTT
-	TRBD1	TRBV7-8	TRBJ1-2	CASRATGLGYTF	TGTGCCAGCAGGGCGACAGGGCTCGGCTACACCTTC
-	TRBD1	TRBV28	TRBJ1-4	CASSRSGTGGYEKLFF	TGTGCCAGCAGCCGCTCCGGGACAGGAGGGTATGAAAAACTGTTTTTT
-	-	TRBV9	TRBJ1-1	CASSVAQGRAEAFF	TGTGCCAGCAGCGTAGCTCAGGGGAGGGCTGAAGCTTTCTTT
-	TRBD2	TRBV6-5	TRBJ2-7	CASTRSGGSHEQYF	TGTGCCAGCACCCGGAGCGGGGGATCCCACGAGCAGTACTTC